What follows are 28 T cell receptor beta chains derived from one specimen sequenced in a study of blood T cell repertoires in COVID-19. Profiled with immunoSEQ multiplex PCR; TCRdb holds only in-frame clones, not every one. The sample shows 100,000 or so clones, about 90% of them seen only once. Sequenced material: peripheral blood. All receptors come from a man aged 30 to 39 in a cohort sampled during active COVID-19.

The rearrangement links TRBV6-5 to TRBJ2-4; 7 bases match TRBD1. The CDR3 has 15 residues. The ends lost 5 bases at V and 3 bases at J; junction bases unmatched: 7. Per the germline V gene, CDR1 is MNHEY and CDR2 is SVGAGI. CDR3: CASSTTWDSKNIQYF. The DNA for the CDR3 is TGTGCCAGCAGTACTACATGGGACAGCAAAAACATTCAGTACTTC.

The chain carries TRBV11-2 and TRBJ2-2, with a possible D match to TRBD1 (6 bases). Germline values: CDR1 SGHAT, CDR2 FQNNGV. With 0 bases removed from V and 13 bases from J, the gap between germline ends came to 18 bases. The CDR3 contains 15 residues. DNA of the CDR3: TGTGCCAGCAGCTTAGATGAATTACGGGACACCGGGCTGTTTTTT. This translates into CASSLDELRDTGLFF.

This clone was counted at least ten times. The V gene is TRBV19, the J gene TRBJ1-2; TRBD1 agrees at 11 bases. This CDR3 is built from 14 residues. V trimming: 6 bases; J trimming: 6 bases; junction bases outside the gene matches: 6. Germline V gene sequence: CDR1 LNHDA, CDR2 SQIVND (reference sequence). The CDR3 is CASSSDRGRHGYTF. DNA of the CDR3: TGTGCCAGTAGCTCGGACAGGGGGCGTCATGGCTACACCTTC. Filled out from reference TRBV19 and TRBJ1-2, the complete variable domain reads DGGITQSPKYLFRKEGQNVTLSCEQNLNHDAMYWYRQDPGQGLRLIYYSQIVNDFQKGDIAEGYSVSREKKESFPLTVTSAQKNPTAFYLCASSSDRGRHGYTFGSGTRLTVV.

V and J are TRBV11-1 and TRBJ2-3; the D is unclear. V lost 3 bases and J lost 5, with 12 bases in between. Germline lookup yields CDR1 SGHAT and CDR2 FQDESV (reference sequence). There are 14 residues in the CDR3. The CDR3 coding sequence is TGTGCCAGCAGCTTTGAAACAGTGAGAGATACGCAGTATTTT. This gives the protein CASSFETVRDTQYF.

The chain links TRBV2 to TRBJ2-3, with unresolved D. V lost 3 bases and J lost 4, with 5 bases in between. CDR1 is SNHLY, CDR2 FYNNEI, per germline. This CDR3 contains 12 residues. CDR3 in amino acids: CASSELSDTQYF. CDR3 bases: TGTGCCAGCAGTGAGTTATCAGATACGCAGTATTTT. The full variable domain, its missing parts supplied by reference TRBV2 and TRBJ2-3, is EPEVTQTPSHQVTQMGQEVILRCVPISNHLYFYWYRQILGQKVEFLVSFYNNEISEKSEIFDDQFSVERPDGSNFTLKIRSTKLEDSAMYFCASSELSDTQYFGPGTRLTVL.

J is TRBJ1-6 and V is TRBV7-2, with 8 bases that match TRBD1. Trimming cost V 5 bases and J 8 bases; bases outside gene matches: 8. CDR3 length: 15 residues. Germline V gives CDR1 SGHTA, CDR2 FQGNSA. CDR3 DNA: TGTGCCAGCAGCCCTCAGGCAGGGGGCCATTCACCCCTCCACTTT. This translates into CASSPQAGGHSPLHF.

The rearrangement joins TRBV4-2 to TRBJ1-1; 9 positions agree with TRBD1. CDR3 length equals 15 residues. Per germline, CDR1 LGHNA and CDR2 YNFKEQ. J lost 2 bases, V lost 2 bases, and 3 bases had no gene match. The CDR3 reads CASSQPGQGNTEAFF. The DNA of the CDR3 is TGTGCCAGCAGCCAACCGGGACAGGGAAACACTGAAGCTTTCTTT.

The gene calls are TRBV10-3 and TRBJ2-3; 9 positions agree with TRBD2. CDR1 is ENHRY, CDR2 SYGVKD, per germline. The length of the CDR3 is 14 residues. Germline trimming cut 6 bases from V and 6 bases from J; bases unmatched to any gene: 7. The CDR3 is CAIRIAGAGDTQYF. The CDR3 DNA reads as TGTGCCATCAGAATAGCGGGGGCCGGGGATACGCAGTATTTT.

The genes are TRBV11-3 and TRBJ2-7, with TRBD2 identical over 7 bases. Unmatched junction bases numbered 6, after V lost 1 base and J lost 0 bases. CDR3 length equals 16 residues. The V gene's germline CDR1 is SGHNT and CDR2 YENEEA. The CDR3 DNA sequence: TGTGCCAGCAGCTTAGTCGGGACTATGAGCTCCTACGAGCAGTACTTC. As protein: CASSLVGTMSSYEQYF.

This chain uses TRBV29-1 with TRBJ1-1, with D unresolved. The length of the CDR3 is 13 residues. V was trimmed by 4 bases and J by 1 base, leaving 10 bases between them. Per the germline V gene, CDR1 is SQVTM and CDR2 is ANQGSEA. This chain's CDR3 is CSVVMAPNTEAFF. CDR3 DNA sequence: TGCAGCGTTGTGATGGCCCCGAACACTGAAGCTTTCTTT. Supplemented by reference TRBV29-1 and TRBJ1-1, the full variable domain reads SAVISQKPSRDICQRGTSLTIQCQVDSQVTMMFWYRQQPGQSLTLIATANQGSEATYESGFVIDKFPISRPNLTFSTLTVSNMSPEDSSIYLCSVVMAPNTEAFFGQGTRLTVV.

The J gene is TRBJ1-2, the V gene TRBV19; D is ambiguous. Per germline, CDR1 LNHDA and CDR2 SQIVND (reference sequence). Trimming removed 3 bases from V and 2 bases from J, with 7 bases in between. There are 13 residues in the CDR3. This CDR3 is CASSIGGNYGYTF. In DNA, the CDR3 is TGTGCCAGTAGTATTGGAGGGAACTATGGCTACACCTTC. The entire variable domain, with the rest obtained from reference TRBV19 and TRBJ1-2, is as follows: DGGITQSPKYLFRKEGQNVTLSCEQNLNHDAMYWYRQDPGQGLRLIYYSQIVNDFQKGDIAEGYSVSREKKESFPLTVTSAQKNPTAFYLCASSIGGNYGYTFGSGTRLTVV.

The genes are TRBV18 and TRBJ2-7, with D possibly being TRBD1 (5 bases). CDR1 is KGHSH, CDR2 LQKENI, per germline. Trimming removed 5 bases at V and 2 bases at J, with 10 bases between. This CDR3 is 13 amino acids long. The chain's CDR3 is CASSRGDAYEQYF. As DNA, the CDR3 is TGTGCCAGCTCAAGGGGTGACGCCTACGAGCAGTACTTC.

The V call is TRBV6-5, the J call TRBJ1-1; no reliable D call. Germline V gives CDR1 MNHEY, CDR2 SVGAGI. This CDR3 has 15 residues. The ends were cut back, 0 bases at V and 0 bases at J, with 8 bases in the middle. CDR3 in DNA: TGTGCCAGCAGTTACTCCAGGTGGATGAACACTGAAGCTTTCTTT. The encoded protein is CASSYSRWMNTEAFF.

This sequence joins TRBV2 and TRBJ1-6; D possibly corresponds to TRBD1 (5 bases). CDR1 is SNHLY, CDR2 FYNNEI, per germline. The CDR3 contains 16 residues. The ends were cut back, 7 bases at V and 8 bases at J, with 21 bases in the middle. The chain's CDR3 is CASMPWQPGTDSPLHF. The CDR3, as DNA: TGTGCCAGCATGCCATGGCAACCCGGGACTGATTCACCCCTCCACTTT. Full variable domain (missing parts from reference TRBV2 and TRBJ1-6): EPEVTQTPSHQVTQMGQEVILRCVPISNHLYFYWYRQILGQKVEFLVSFYNNEISEKSEIFDDQFSVERPDGSNFTLKIRSTKLEDSAMYFCASMPWQPGTDSPLHFGNGTRLTVT.

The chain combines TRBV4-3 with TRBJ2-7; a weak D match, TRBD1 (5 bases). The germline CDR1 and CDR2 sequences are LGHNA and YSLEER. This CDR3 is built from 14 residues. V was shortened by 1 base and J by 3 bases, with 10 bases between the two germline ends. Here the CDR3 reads CASSQGQGNYEQYF. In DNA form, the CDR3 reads TGCGCCAGCAGCCAAGGGCAGGGTAACTACGAGCAGTACTTC.

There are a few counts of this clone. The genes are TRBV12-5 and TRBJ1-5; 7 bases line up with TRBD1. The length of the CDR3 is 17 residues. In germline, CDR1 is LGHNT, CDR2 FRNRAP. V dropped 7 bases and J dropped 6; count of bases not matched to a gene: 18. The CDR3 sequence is CASAPRGRQGLVQPQHF. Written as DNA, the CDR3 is TGTGCTAGTGCCCCCCGGGGGCGACAGGGACTAGTTCAGCCCCAGCATTTT.

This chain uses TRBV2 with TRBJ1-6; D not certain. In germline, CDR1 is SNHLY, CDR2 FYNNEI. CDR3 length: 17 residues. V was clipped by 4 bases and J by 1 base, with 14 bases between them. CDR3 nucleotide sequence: TGTGCCAGCAGTGCGAGGCAGTTACTTTCCTATAATTCACCCCTCCACTTT. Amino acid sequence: CASSARQLLSYNSPLHF.

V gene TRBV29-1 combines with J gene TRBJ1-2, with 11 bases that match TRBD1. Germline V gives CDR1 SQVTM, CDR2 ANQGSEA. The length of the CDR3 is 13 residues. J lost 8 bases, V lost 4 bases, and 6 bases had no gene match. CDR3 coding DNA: TGCAGCGTTGTAGGACAGGGGGCCCGGGGCTACACCTTC. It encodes CSVVGQGARGYTF.

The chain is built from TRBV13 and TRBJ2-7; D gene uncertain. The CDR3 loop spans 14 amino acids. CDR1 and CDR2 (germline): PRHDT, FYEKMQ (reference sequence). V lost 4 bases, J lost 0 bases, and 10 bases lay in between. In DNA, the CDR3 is TGTGCCAGCAGCTCTACTTACAGCTCCTACGAGCAGTACTTC. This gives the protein CASSSTYSSYEQYF.

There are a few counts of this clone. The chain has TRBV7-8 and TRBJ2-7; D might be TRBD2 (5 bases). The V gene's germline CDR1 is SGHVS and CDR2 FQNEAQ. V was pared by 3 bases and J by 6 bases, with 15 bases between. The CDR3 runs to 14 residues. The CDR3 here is CASSFGGLPAEQYF. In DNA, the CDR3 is TGTGCCAGCAGCTTTGGAGGACTTCCCGCCGAGCAGTACTTC.

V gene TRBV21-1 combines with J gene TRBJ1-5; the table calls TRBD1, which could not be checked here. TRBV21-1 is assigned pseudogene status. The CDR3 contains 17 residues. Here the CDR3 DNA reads TGTGCCAGCAGCAAATCGGGCCCGACAGCTAGCAATCAGCCCCAGCATTTT. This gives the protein CASSKSGPTASNQPQHF.

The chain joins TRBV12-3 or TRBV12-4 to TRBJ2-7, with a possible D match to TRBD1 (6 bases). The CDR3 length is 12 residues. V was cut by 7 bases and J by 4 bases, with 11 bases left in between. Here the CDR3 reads CASTRDTYEQYF. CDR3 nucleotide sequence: TGTGCCAGCACCCGGGACACTTACGAGCAGTACTTC.

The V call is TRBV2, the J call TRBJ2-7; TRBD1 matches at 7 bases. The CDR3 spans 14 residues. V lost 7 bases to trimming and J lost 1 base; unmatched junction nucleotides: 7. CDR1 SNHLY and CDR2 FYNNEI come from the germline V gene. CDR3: CASKKTGPSYEQYF. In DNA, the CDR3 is TGTGCCAGCAAGAAGACAGGGCCATCCTACGAGCAGTACTTC.

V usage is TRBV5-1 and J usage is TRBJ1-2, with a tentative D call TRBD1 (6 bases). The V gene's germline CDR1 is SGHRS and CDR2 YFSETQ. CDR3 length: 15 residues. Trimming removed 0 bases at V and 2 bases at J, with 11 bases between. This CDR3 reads CASSLAPDSNYGYTF. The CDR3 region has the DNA TGCGCCAGCAGCTTGGCTCCGGACAGCAACTATGGCTACACCTTC.

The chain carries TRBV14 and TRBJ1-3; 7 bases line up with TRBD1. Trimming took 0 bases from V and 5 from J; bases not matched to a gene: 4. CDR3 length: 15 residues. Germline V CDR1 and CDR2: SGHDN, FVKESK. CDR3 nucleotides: TGTGCCAGCAGCCAAGATCAGGGGGTGAGAAACACCATATATTTT. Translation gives CASSQDQGVRNTIYF.

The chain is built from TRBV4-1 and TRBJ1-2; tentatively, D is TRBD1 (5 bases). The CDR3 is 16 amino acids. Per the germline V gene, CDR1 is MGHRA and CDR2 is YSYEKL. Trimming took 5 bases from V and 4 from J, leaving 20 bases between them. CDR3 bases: TGCGCCAGCAGCGTGGTATTGGGGGGTCGTAGCTATGGCTACACCTTC. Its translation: CASSVVLGGRSYGYTF.

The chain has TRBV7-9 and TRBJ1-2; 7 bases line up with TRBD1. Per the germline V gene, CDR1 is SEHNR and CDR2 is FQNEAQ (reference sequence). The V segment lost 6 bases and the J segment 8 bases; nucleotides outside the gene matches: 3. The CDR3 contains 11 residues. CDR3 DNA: TGTGCCAGCAGACGACAGGGAGGCTACACCTTC. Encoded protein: CASRRQGGYTF.

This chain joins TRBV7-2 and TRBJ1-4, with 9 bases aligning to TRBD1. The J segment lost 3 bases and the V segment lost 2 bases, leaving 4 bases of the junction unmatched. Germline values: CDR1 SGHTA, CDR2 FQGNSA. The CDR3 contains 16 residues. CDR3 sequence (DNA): TGTGCCAGCAGCTTACGACAGGGGGGACCTAATGAAAAACTGTTTTTT. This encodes CASSLRQGGPNEKLFF.